This T cell receptor (beta chain) is from a study of T-cell reconstitution after alpha-beta-depleted transplantation in children. CDR1 and CDR2 from the germline V gene are SEHNR and FQNEAQ (reference sequence). The CDR3 extends over 15 amino acids. V was trimmed by 6 bases and J by 6 bases, leaving 17 bases between them. Unique molecular identifiers were incorporated when the TCRbeta library was constructed. TCRdb fed the PCR reads into MiXCR, producing one record per CDR3 protein. The sample yields more than 90,000 distinct CDR3 sequences, roughly 8.3% seen once. In its sample, this clonotype was seen many times.

This TCR was recovered from a human donor who donated a stem cell graft to a child with congenital amegakaryocytic thrombocytopenia. The specimen comprised PBMCs from the stem cell graft donor, sampled from the stem cell graft. The chain employs TRBV7-9 and TRBJ2-2; TRBD2 is a possible D gene (6 bases). In nucleotides, the CDR3 is TGTGCCAGCAGTTCCTTGGCGGGGACCCCCGGGGAGCTGTTTTTT. Encoded protein: CASSSLAGTPGELFF. Together with reference TRBV7-9 and TRBJ2-2, the CDR3 gives the full variable domain: DTGVSQNPRHKITKRGQNVTFRCDPISEHNRLYWYRQTLGQGPEFLTYFQNEAQLEKSRLLSDRFSAERPKGSFSTLEIQRTEQGDSAMYLCASSSLAGTPGELFFGEGSRLTVL.